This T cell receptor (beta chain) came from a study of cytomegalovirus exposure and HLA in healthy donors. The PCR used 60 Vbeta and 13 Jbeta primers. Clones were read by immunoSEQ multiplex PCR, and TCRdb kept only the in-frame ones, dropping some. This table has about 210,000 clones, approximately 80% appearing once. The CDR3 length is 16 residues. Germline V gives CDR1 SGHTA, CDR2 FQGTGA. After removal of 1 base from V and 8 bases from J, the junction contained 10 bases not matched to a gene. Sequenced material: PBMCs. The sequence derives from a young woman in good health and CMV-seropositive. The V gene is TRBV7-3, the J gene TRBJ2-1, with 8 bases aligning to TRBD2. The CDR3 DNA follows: TGTGCCAGCAGCTTAATTGGGACTAGTGGGACCGATGAGCAGTTCTTC. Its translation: CASSLIGTSGTDEQFF.